What follows are 30 T cell receptor beta chains derived from one specimen sequenced in a study of cytomegalovirus exposure and HLA in healthy donors. The PCR contained 60 Vbeta and 13 Jbeta primers. Produced via immunoSEQ multiplex PCR; TCRdb's table is partial and in-frame only. The sample includes about 160,000 clones, around three quarters of them seen just once. Sequencing used PBMCs. The receptors come from a man aged 45 to 65 in good health and CMV-seropositive.

The chain's CDR3 is CASSPGTSGQETQYF. In DNA, the CDR3 is TGTGCCAGCAGCCCCGGGACTAGCGGACAAGAGACCCAGTACTTC. The V gene is TRBV9, the J gene TRBJ2-5; 11 bases line up with TRBD2. The CDR3 extends over 15 amino acids. Trimming removed 4 bases from V and 2 bases from J; junction bases left unmatched: 4. Germline V lookup: CDR1 SGDLS, CDR2 YYNGEE.

V is TRBV7-3 and J is TRBJ2-5, with D tentatively TRBD2 (7 bases). The V gene lost 4 bases and the J gene lost 4 bases, with 16 bases spanning the gap. This CDR3 spans 15 amino acids. Germline V gene lookup returns CDR1 SGHTA and CDR2 FQGTGA. As DNA, the CDR3 is TGTGCCAGCAGCTCCCTGGGGGGGCCCATAGAGACCCAGTACTTC. As protein: CASSSLGGPIETQYF.

Comments on this clone: One junction end disagrees with the germline gene, perhaps due to a read error. The chain carries TRBV5-1 and TRBJ1-1, with TRBD1 matching 8 bases. This CDR3 contains 16 residues. The V gene's germline CDR1 is SGHRS and CDR2 YFSETQ. The CDR3 DNA reads as TGCGCCAGCAGCTTTGGACAGGGCCAGGCGAACACTGAAGCTTTTTTT. Translated, it gives CASSFGQGQANTEAFF.

The CDR3 sequence is CASRPGFVGRGSEAFF. CDR3 sequence (DNA): TGCGCCAGCAGGCCGGGTTTTGTGGGTAGGGGCTCTGAAGCTTTCTTT. The genes are TRBV5-1 and TRBJ1-1; a weak D match, TRBD1 (5 bases). CDR3 size: 16 residues. From germline, CDR1 is SGHRS and CDR2 YFSETQ. Trimming shortened V by 5 bases and J by 6 bases, and 23 bases separated the two germline ends.

The rearrangement links TRBV27 to TRBJ1-1, with D perhaps TRBD1 (6 bases). Germline V CDR1 and CDR2: MNHEY, SMNVEV (reference sequence). This CDR3 is built from 14 residues. Trimming removed 2 bases from V and 11 bases from J, with 18 bases in between. The CDR3 DNA reads TGTGCCAGCAGTTTACCCGGGTTGCAGGGGATGGCTTTCTTT. Encoded protein: CASSLPGLQGMAFF.

The genes are TRBV12-2 and TRBJ2-3; no DNA check was done on the table's D call, TRBD1. TRBV12-2 is a known pseudogene. CDR3 length: 16 residues. The CDR3 coding sequence is TGTGCAAGTCGCTTAGCCCCCAGGATGAGCACAGATACGCAGTATTTT. Amino acids: CASRLAPRMSTDTQYF.

The chain is built from TRBV7-9 and TRBJ2-5, with 8 nucleotides matching TRBD2. Germline assignment: CDR1 SEHNR and CDR2 FQNEAQ (reference sequence). The CDR3 runs to 15 residues. V lost 4 bases and J lost 1; bases outside the gene matches: 5. The CDR3 nucleotides are TGTGCCAGCAGCTCACCCGGGGGGGTCCAAGAGACCCAGTACTTC. Its protein is CASSSPGGVQETQYF.

The rearrangement links TRBV4-3 to TRBJ1-2, with D hard to call. The ends were cut back, 0 bases at V and 8 bases at J, with 16 bases in the middle. Looked up from germline, CDR1 is LGHNA and CDR2 is YSLEER. This CDR3 spans 15 amino acids. CDR3 DNA: TGCGCCAGCAGCCAAGATCGAGAGGGTTGGCTCGGCTACACCTTC. This encodes CASSQDREGWLGYTF.

The rearrangement links TRBV10-3 to TRBJ2-5; 8 bases are a match to TRBD1. Germline-derived CDR1 and CDR2 are ENHRY and SYGVKD. The J segment lost 2 bases and the V segment lost 10 bases, leaving 3 bases of the junction unmatched. The CDR3 has 12 residues. CDR3 sequence (DNA): TGTGCCACCAGACAGGGGCAAGAGACCCAGTACTTC. It specifies CATRQGQETQYF.

This clone was recorded only once. V gene TRBV27 combines with J gene TRBJ2-1; D is unclear. Germline V gene sequence: CDR1 MNHEY, CDR2 SMNVEV (reference sequence). The V gene lost 0 bases and the J gene lost 1 base, with 13 bases spanning the gap. This CDR3 has 17 residues. In nucleotides, the CDR3 is TGTGCCAGCAGTTTATCATACGTTGGGCTGTCCTACAATGAGCAGTTCTTC. It codes for CASSLSYVGLSYNEQFF.

The rearrangement joins TRBV7-9 to TRBJ1-4, with D possibly TRBD1 on 5 matching bases. V lost 5 bases and J 8 bases, leaving 12 bases between the germline ends. Germline V gives CDR1 SEHNR, CDR2 FQNEAQ (reference sequence). This CDR3 is 13 amino acids long. CDR3 DNA sequence: TGTGCCAGCAGCACCCCAGGGTGGGAAAAACTGTTTTTT. Its translation: CASSTPGWEKLFF.

V is TRBV6-5 and J is TRBJ1-1, with D perhaps TRBD1 (5 bases). Germline CDR1 and CDR2: MNHEY and SVGAGI. V was clipped by 10 bases and J by 2 bases, with 14 bases between them. This CDR3 comprises 13 residues. CDR3 residues: CAISDQGNTEAFF. The CDR3 nucleotides read TGTGCCATCTCCGACCAGGGAAACACTGAAGCTTTCTTT.

The chain links TRBV25-1 to TRBJ2-1, with D possibly being TRBD1 (6 bases). The CDR3 is 14 amino acids. The ends were cut back, 5 bases at V and 4 bases at J, with 12 bases in the middle. Germline V CDR1 and CDR2: MGHDK, SYGVNS. The CDR3 region is CASSPGTSYNEQFF. In DNA, the CDR3 is TGTGCCAGCAGTCCCGGGACATCTTACAATGAGCAGTTCTTC.

The chain recombines TRBV28 with TRBJ1-3, with 9 bases fitting TRBD1. The junction had 20 bases not matched to a gene; V was cut back by 10 bases and J by 4 bases. Germline V gene lookup returns CDR1 MDHEN and CDR2 SYDVKM. This CDR3 has 18 residues. CDR3 residues: CATKGGPGQGKWGNTIYF. The CDR3 nucleotides are TGTGCCACCAAAGGCGGACCGGGACAGGGAAAATGGGGAAACACCATATATTTT. Full variable domain (rest looked up from reference TRBV28 and TRBJ1-3): DVKVTQSSRYLVKRTGEKVFLECVQDMDHENMFWYRQDPGLGLRLIYFSYDVKMKEKGDIPEGYSVSREKKERFSLILESASTNQTSMYLCATKGGPGQGKWGNTIYFGEGSWLTVV.

V is TRBV7-9 and J is TRBJ2-7; no definite D call. The CDR3 spans 13 residues. The V and J ends lost 0 bases and 6 bases respectively, with 9 bases between them. Germline V gene lookup returns CDR1 SEHNR and CDR2 FQNEAQ (reference sequence). CDR3: CASSLAFGSEQYF. CDR3 sequence (DNA): TGTGCCAGCAGCTTAGCGTTTGGCAGCGAGCAGTACTTC.

This clone was seen just once. The chain is built from TRBV6-5 and TRBJ2-7, with TRBD1 as a possible D gene (5 bases). V lost 6 bases and J 0 bases, leaving 15 bases between the germline ends. This CDR3 has 15 residues. CDR1 is MNHEY and CDR2 is SVGAGI in the germline V gene. DNA of the CDR3: TGTGCCAGCAGGAGAGGACACATCAACTCCTACGAGCAGTACTTC. It translates to CASRRGHINSYEQYF.

This clone occurred once. This chain connects TRBV7-8 to TRBJ1-1, with 10 bases lining up with TRBD1. This CDR3 has 16 amino acids. CDR1 and CDR2 (germline): SGHVS, FQNEAQ. The V gene end was trimmed by 4 bases and the J gene end by 8 bases; junction bases not matched to a gene: 13. CDR3 in amino acids: CASSSRFRDRGEEAFF. In nucleotides, the CDR3 is TGTGCCAGCAGCTCGCGATTCCGGGACAGGGGCGAGGAAGCTTTCTTT.

This clone appeared once. This chain connects TRBV19 to TRBJ1-2, with 8 bases fitting TRBD1. V trimming: 5 bases; J trimming: 2 bases; junction bases outside the gene matches: 10. CDR1 is LNHDA and CDR2 is SQIVND in the germline V gene (reference sequence). The CDR3 length is 16 residues. As DNA, the CDR3 is TGTGCCAGTAGTGCATACGGACAGGGATACAACTATGGCTACACCTTC. This translates into CASSAYGQGYNYGYTF.

The gene calls are TRBV5-1 and TRBJ2-7, with 8 bases matching TRBD1. V lost 3 bases and J lost 5; bases outside the gene matches: 7. Germline V gene data show CDR1 as SGHRS and CDR2 as YFSETQ. The CDR3 totals 14 residues. The CDR3 protein is CASSYRQGRDEQYF. The CDR3 DNA reads as TGCGCCAGCAGCTACCGACAGGGGCGGGACGAGCAGTACTTC.

This chain links TRBV6-6 with TRBJ1-4; TRBD1 aligns across 7 bases. The germline V gene encodes CDR1 MNHNY and CDR2 SVGAGI (reference sequence). The CDR3 totals 15 residues. Trimming cost V 4 bases and J 2 bases; bases outside gene matches: 4. The CDR3 loop is CASSSPGGTNEKLFF. The CDR3 bases are TGTGCCAGCAGTTCCCCAGGGGGGACTAATGAAAAACTGTTTTTT.

This chain uses TRBV5-8 with TRBJ1-2, with D possibly TRBD1 on 6 matching bases. V lost 5 bases to trimming and J lost 7 bases, with 15 bases between them. The CDR3 sequence is 13 residues long. Germline CDR1 reads SGHTS; CDR2 reads YDEGEE. CDR3 coding DNA: TGTGCCAGCAGGTACAGGGCTCTAGGTGGCTACACCTTC. This encodes CASRYRALGGYTF.

The chain combines TRBV7-2 with TRBJ1-5, with 7 bases matching TRBD1. The V and J ends lost 5 bases and 6 bases, in that order; junction bases with no gene match: 4. The CDR3 is 13 residues long. Germline assignment: CDR1 SGHTA and CDR2 FQGNSA. This CDR3 reads CASSPDRAQPQHF. The CDR3 DNA follows: TGTGCCAGCAGCCCCGACAGGGCTCAGCCCCAGCATTTT.

The chain couples TRBV7-8 to TRBJ2-1; 7 bases align to TRBD2. Germline CDR1 and CDR2: SGHVS and FQNEAQ. CDR3 length: 16 amino acids. The junction had 15 bases not matched to a gene; V was cut back by 6 bases and J by 7 bases. The CDR3 bases are TGTGCCAGCAGTATCACGGGACTAAATTTAGAAAATGAGCAGTTCTTC. This sequence encodes CASSITGLNLENEQFF. The whole variable domain, remainder taken from reference TRBV7-8 and TRBJ2-1, is GAGVSQSPRYKVAKRGQDVALRCDPISGHVSLFWYQQALGQGPEFLTYFQNEAQLDKSGLPSDRFFAERPEGSVSTLKIQRTQQEDSAVYLCASSITGLNLENEQFFGPGTRLTVL.

The V call is TRBV5-6, the J call TRBJ1-4; 9 bases agree with TRBD1. J was trimmed by 0 bases and V by 6 bases; bases with no gene match: 12. The CDR3 covers 18 residues. Germline V gives CDR1 SGHDT, CDR2 YYEEEE. The CDR3 loop is CASTGQGPRITTNEKLFF. As DNA, the CDR3 is TGTGCCAGCACGGGACAGGGACCAAGGATTACAACTAATGAAAAACTGTTTTTT.

In nucleotides, the CDR3 is TGTGCCAGCAGTGACGGACAGGGGGCCTATGGCTACACCTTC. It encodes CASSDGQGAYGYTF. V usage is TRBV28 and J usage is TRBJ1-2; 11 nucleotides line up with TRBD1. This CDR3 has 14 residues. V shed 5 bases and J 4 bases; nucleotides not matched to a gene: 3. Germline CDR1 is MDHEN and CDR2 is SYDVKM.

This clone was observed a handful of times. This rearrangement joins TRBV7-3 to TRBJ2-1; the match to TRBD1 covers 8 bases. The V and J ends lost 5 bases and 4 bases, in that order; junction bases with no gene match: 7. The CDR3 spans 15 residues. Per germline, CDR1 SGHTA and CDR2 FQGTGA. CDR3 sequence reads: CASSPQGGRYNEQFF. In DNA form, the CDR3 reads TGTGCCAGCAGCCCACAGGGGGGTCGGTACAATGAGCAGTTCTTC.

This clone was detected only once. This chain links TRBV19 with TRBJ2-6; 7 nucleotides agree with TRBD1. The CDR3 is made up of 19 amino acids. Losses at the gene ends were 1 base for V and 0 bases for J; bases not matched to a gene: 9. Germline CDR1 and CDR2: LNHDA and SQIVND (reference sequence). DNA of the CDR3: TGTGCCAGTAGTATAGCTCCCGGGACAGTGGACTCTGGGGCCAACGTCCTGACTTTC. Translating it yields CASSIAPGTVDSGANVLTF. The whole variable domain, remainder taken from reference TRBV19 and TRBJ2-6, is DGGITQSPKYLFRKEGQNVTLSCEQNLNHDAMYWYRQDPGQGLRLIYYSQIVNDFQKGDIAEGYSVSREKKESFPLTVTSAQKNPTAFYLCASSIAPGTVDSGANVLTFGAGSRLTVL.

This clone has only a few counts. V gene TRBV28 combines with J gene TRBJ2-5; D remains ambiguous. The CDR3 runs 14 residues. Germline V gene lookup returns CDR1 MDHEN and CDR2 SYDVKM. Trimming shortened V by 2 bases and J by 1 base, and 8 bases separated the two germline ends. The CDR3 sequence is CASSLGNTQETQYF. As DNA, the CDR3 is TGTGCCAGCAGTTTAGGCAATACCCAAGAGACCCAGTACTTC.

This chain uses TRBV5-1 with TRBJ1-1; the match to TRBD1 covers 7 bases. V was pared by 1 base and J by 0 bases, with 3 bases of the junction left unmatched. The germline V gene encodes CDR1 SGHRS and CDR2 YFSETQ. The CDR3 extends over 15 amino acids. DNA for the CDR3: TGCGCCAGCAGCTTGTGGGGACAGCTGAACACTGAAGCTTTCTTT. It yields the protein CASSLWGQLNTEAFF. The full variable domain, with the rest looked up from reference TRBV5-1 and TRBJ1-1, is KAGVTQTPRYLIKTRGQQVTLSCSPISGHRSVSWYQQTPGQGLQFLFEYFSETQRNKGNFPGRFSGRQFSNSRSEMNVSTLELGDSALYLCASSLWGQLNTEAFFGQGTRLTVV.

The chain carries TRBV4-3 and TRBJ2-1, with TRBD2 matching 10 bases. CDR1 and CDR2 (germline): LGHNA, YSLEER. The CDR3 extends over 16 amino acids. J lost 4 bases, V lost 5 bases, and 8 bases had no gene match. In DNA form, the CDR3 reads TGCGCCAGCAGCGAACTAAATAGCGGGAGGTACAATGAGCAGTTCTTC. Translation gives CASSELNSGRYNEQFF.